These T cell receptor beta chains were read from a single sample in a study of a mutant IDH1 vaccine in newly diagnosed glioma. Profiling relied on immunoSEQ multiplex PCR, and the TCRdb table lists in-frame clones only, not all of them. The table has around 42,000 clones, 80% to 90% seen once. For these TCRs, the target antigens are not known. The sequences come from PBMCs, collected from a glioma patient whose treatment included an IDH1 peptide vaccine. The source of these receptors is a man between 40 and 49 years old with glioma. Each CDR3 is given with its conserved first and last residue. The order of the fields is clone size, V gene, D gene, J gene, CDR3 DNA, CDR3 protein. A D gene is named only where the DNA matches it firmly. A clone size is listed for some rows: how often the clone was seen (once, few, many), or a class if it is expanded.

.	TRBV15	.	TRBJ1-5	TGTGCCACCAGCAGTTTGAGCAATCAGCCCCAGCATTTT	CATSSLSNQPQHF
once	TRBV18	.	TRBJ2-4	TGTGCCAGCTCACCCCCTGAGGGAGGACCCAAAAACATTCAGTACTTC	CASSPPEGGPKNIQYF
once	TRBV21-1	.	TRBJ2-5	TGTGCCATGGGGCTGGGTACCCAGTACTTC	CAMGLGTQYF
few	TRBV11-2	.	TRBJ2-7	TGTGCCAGCACCCTGAGGTCTAGGGACGAGCAGTACTTC	CASTLRSRDEQYF
.	TRBV18	TRBD1	TRBJ1-5	TGTGCCAGCTCACAGGGGACAGGGGGACAGCCCCAGCATTTT	CASSQGTGGQPQHF
.	TRBV10-2	TRBD2	TRBJ2-3	TGCGCCAGCAGTGAGTCGGCGACTAGCGGGCAGTATTTT	CASSESATSGQYF
.	TRBV9	.	TRBJ2-3	TGTGCCAGCAGCGTAGCCCCACAGGTTTCAAATACGCAGTATTTT	CASSVAPQVSNTQYF
.	TRBV19	.	TRBJ1-6	TGTGCCAGTAGTACGGGGAATTCACCCCTCCACTTT	CASSTGNSPLHF
.	TRBV5-1	.	TRBJ1-3	TGCGCCAGCAGCACCTACTCTGGGAACGAGGACACCATATATTTT	CASSTYSGNEDTIYF
.	TRBV18	.	TRBJ2-3	TGTGCCAGCTCACCAGGCACTAGCACAGATACGCAGTATTTT	CASSPGTSTDTQYF
.	TRBV21-1	.	TRBJ1-4	TGTGCCAGCAGCACAGGGGTTCTCAATGAAAAACTGTTTTTT	CASSTGVLNEKLFF
.	TRBV6-6	.	TRBJ2-7	TGTGCCAGCAGTTACCTGGCCTTTATCTACGAGCAGTACTTC	CASSYLAFIYEQYF
.	TRBV7-2	.	TRBJ1-1	TGTGCCAGCAGGTTTCAGGGAAACACTGAAGCTTTCTTT	CASRFQGNTEAFF
.	TRBV6-5	TRBD1	TRBJ2-3	TGTGCCAGCAGGGAGACAGGGGCACAGAATACGCAGTATTTT	CASRETGAQNTQYF
.	TRBV5-4	.	TRBJ2-3	TGTGCCAGCAGCCTCCTTACAGGAACTAGCACAGATACGCAGTATTTT	CASSLLTGTSTDTQYF
.	TRBV29-1	TRBD1	TRBJ2-7	TGCAGCGTTAAAAAGGGGACAGGGGAGGCTTATGCCTACGAGCAGTACTTC	CSVKKGTGEAYAYEQYF
.	TRBV10-3	.	TRBJ1-5	TGTGCCATCGCAGGGGAGGGGAATCAGCCCCAGCATTTT	CAIAGEGNQPQHF
.	TRBV12-5	TRBD2	TRBJ2-7	TGTGCTAGTGGTTTGTGGGCTAGCGGGAGGCGCGAGCAGTACTTC	CASGLWASGRREQYF
.	TRBV7-3	.	TRBJ2-5	TGTGCCAGCAGCTTAGGGGGAAAAGAGACCCAGTACTTC	CASSLGGKETQYF
.	TRBV9	TRBD2	TRBJ2-7	TGTGCCAGCAGCGTAGATTCCCAGACTAGCGGATACTACGAGCAGTACTTC	CASSVDSQTSGYYEQYF
.	TRBV10-3	TRBD2	TRBJ2-3	TGTGCCATCAGTGAGTCGGCGGGAGGGCCGTATACGCAGTATTTT	CAISESAGGPYTQYF
.	TRBV5-1	.	TRBJ1-4	TGCGCCAGCAGCCTATCAGGGGCAACTAATGAAAAACTGTTTTTT	CASSLSGATNEKLFF
.	TRBV27	.	TRBJ2-7	TGTGCCAGCAGGTTAGGGGCTTACTACGAGCAGTACTTC	CASRLGAYYEQYF
.	TRBV19	TRBD1	TRBJ1-5	TGTGCCAGTAGTAAGGGACAGAACAATCAGCCCCAGCATTTT	CASSKGQNNQPQHF
.	TRBV6-5	.	TRBJ2-1	TGTGCCAGCAGTTACGAGCGCCTCTCCTACAATGAGCAGTTCTTC	CASSYERLSYNEQFF
few	TRBV14	.	TRBJ1-5	TGTGCCAGCAGCCGTTGTAAGAGGGGCTATAGCAATCAGCCCCAGCATTTT	CASSRCKRGYSNQPQHF
.	TRBV19	.	TRBJ2-3	TGTGCCAGTAGTATAGAAGGGGAAACTAGCACAGATACGCAGTATTTT	CASSIEGETSTDTQYF
.	TRBV6-5	TRBD1	TRBJ1-1	TGTGCCAGCAGTTACCCGGGCACAGGGGGTGGGACTGAAGCTTTCTTT	CASSYPGTGGGTEAFF
few	TRBV12-5	TRBD2	TRBJ2-2	TGTGCTAGTGGAATAGCGGGAGGCACCGGGGAGCTGTTTTTT	CASGIAGGTGELFF
.	TRBV5-1	.	TRBJ2-3	TGCGCCAGCAGCTTGGAGCGGGATACGCAGTATTTT	CASSLERDTQYF
.	TRBV2	.	TRBJ1-3	TGTGCCAGCGCCAAGGACACAAGCTCTGGAAACACCATATATTTT	CASAKDTSSGNTIYF
once	TRBV19	.	TRBJ1-4	TGTGCCAGTAGCATGACAGCTGAAAAACTGTTTTTT	CASSMTAEKLFF
.	TRBV7-6	TRBD2	TRBJ2-3	TGTGCCAGCAGCAAGACCGGGACTAGCGGGAAGGGTACGCAGTATTTT	CASSKTGTSGKGTQYF
.	TRBV7-2	TRBD1	TRBJ2-1	TGTGCCAGCAGCCAGGGACAGGCAAGCATAGATGAGCAGTTCTTC	CASSQGQASIDEQFF
.	TRBV6-6	.	TRBJ1-1	TGTGCCAGCAGCTGGGTCCTTGAGGACACTGAAGCTTTCTTT	CASSWVLEDTEAFF
.	TRBV7-2	TRBD1	TRBJ2-2	TGTGCCAGCAGTGGACAGGGTGGCGCCGGGGAGCTGTTTTTT	CASSGQGGAGELFF
.	TRBV4-3	.	TRBJ2-6	TGCGCCAGCAGCCAAGCGGTACCTGGGGCCAACGTCCTGACTTTC	CASSQAVPGANVLTF
.	TRBV2	TRBD1	TRBJ2-7	TGTGCCAGCTTACAGGGGGGCGAGCAGTACTTC	CASLQGGEQYF
.	TRBV19	TRBD1	TRBJ2-3	TGTGCCAGTAGTATGTACAGGGGGCGGACAGATACGCAGTATTTT	CASSMYRGRTDTQYF
.	TRBV27	.	TRBJ2-7	TGTGCCAGCAGTTTATACATTCGTGGGGCAAGCTCCTACGAGCAGTACTTC	CASSLYIRGASSYEQYF